This T cell receptor beta chain was sequenced in a study of CD8 T cells in Susac syndrome. Findings and limits, study-wide: Acknowledgment was made by the study that its TCR sequencing and HLA analysis involved a relatively small number of individuals.

Random-hexamer reverse transcription was applied to roughly 0.5 to 1 ug RNA. TCRdb processed the immunoSEQ multiplex PCR reads anew with MiXCR; each CDR3 protein has one entry. Altogether a few hundred thousand distinct CDR3 sequences are present, approximately 84% being singletons, with the ten largest covering about 0.11%. Comments on this clonotype: Antigen unknown.

The CDR3 contains 13 residues. V was cut by 2 bases and J by 3 bases, with 7 bases left in between. Germline CDR1 SGHAT, CDR2 FQNNGV. The sequenced target, TCR beta, came from blood CD8+ and CD4+ T cells. The multiple sclerosis controls were treatment-naive patients affected by stable or active relapsing-remitting disease. Bulk CD8+ and CD4+ cells came from magnetic negative isolation; CD8+ TEMRA by FACS. The receptor was derived from a human donor with multiple sclerosis. The chain links TRBV11-2 to TRBJ2-5, with no clear D. The sequenced sample was CD8+ T cells from PBMCs. The CDR3 nucleotides read TGTGCCAGCAGCTTATTTATCAAAGAGACCCAGTACTTC. This encodes CASSLFIKETQYF.